Described below is a single TCR beta chain sequence and its context. This record belongs to a study of blood T cell repertoires in COVID-19. Study overall: Sites across the United States, Italy and Spain contributed samples from acute and convalescent COVID-19. PBMCs, B-cell-depleted T cells, or T cells were the source of the cDNA or gDNA that made up the material.

How the authors handled the data: Amplification from reference gene primers served as the basis for estimated nucleated cell counts. The repertoire was sequenced with immunoSEQ multiplex PCR; TCRdb's copy has only in-frame clones and lacks some. V and J calls and clone size are given by that table; D and trimming were obtained from the DNA. The profile shows approximately 260,000 clones, 70% to 90% of them singletons. This CDR3 is built from 14 residues. The J segment lost 9 bases and the V segment lost 3 bases, leaving 8 bases of the junction unmatched. Germline V CDR1 and CDR2: LGHDT, YNNKEL (reference sequence).

The sequenced sample consisted of peripheral blood. J is TRBJ1-2 and V is TRBV3-1 (or the pseudogene TRBV3-2); 9 bases align to TRBD1. This sequence was found in a woman between 65 and 79 years old with acute or convalescent COVID-19. The CDR3 sequence: CASSQGGQGRSYTF. For the CDR3, the DNA is TGTGCCAGCAGCCAGGGGGGACAGGGACGGAGCTACACCTTC.